The clone carrying this T cell receptor (beta chain) was counted ten times or more. Its antigen is currently unknown. The data belong to a study of T cell repertoires in cytomegalovirus infection. Across the whole study: The public TCR beta signatures pointed to both CMV infection and matching HLA type.

TCRdb itself ran the reads through MiXCR, one entry per CDR3 protein. Of around 330,000 distinct CDR3 sequences in the sample, about 17% were seen once. This CDR3 has 16 residues. In germline, CDR1 is MNHEY, CDR2 SVGEGT. V lost 2 bases, J lost 0 bases, and 6 bases stayed unmatched. Study-wide results and caveats: Adding up the frequency of public TCR beta families identified people who carried CMV plus the relevant HLA. HLA-C-restricted CMV-specific TCR beta clonotypes were dominant in the ex vivo response.

The chain is built from TRBV6-2 or TRBV6-3 and TRBJ2-7; 8 positions match TRBD1. The TCR comes from a human donor in good health (CMV status not recorded). Some clones in this sample may be carry-over from other donors' samples. Sequencing used PBMCs. CDR3 in DNA: TGTGCCAGCAGTTACCGTGGGACAGGTAGCTCCTACGAGCAGTACTTC. Translation: CASSYRGTGSSYEQYF.